Sequencing of this TCR beta chain was carried out in a study of T cell responses to AZD1222 COVID-19 vaccine. Findings of the study overall: Just a handful of people given AZD1222 tested seropositive at baseline. Without day 14 samples, only post-peak T cell repertoires were studied.

Using immunoSEQ multiplex PCR, the repertoire was profiled, and TCRdb retains in-frame clones only, with some absent. The top ten clones hold less than 0.65% of a sample with about 270,000 clones, 94% of them seen once. The CDR3 extends over 15 amino acids. Germline V gives CDR1 SGHRS, CDR2 YFSETQ. Trimming at V came to 4 bases and at J to 5 bases, leaving 9 bases not matched to a gene. As to this clone: Antigen: not known.

Second-dose intervals near 4 or 12 weeks were combined. This sample comprised peripheral blood, obtained 28 days after the second AZD1222 dose. This clonotype was obtained from an adult who received the AZD1222 COVID-19 vaccine. The rearrangement uses TRBV5-1 and TRBJ2-3; TRBD1 matches 8 bases. Here the CDR3 reads CASSRGDRGVDTQYF. As DNA, the CDR3 is TGCGCCAGCAGCAGAGGAGACAGGGGTGTAGATACGCAGTATTTT.